Shown below are 17 T cell receptor beta chains from a single sample sequenced in a study of response to subunit inactivated influenza vaccine. One entry per CDR3 protein, called by TCRdb with MiXCR from the RT-PCR reads. The sample records roughly 700,000 distinct CDR3 sequences, approximately 14% being singletons. Sequenced here: PBMCs from blood, sampled 14 to 15 days before vaccination. All receptors derive from a man aged 50-60 years who received an inactivated influenza vaccine.

This clonotype was recorded a few times. V and J are TRBV7-6 and TRBJ2-1; D not certain. Between the trimmed V and J ends, which lost 1 base and 0 bases, there was a span of 10 bases. The CDR3 totals 16 residues. The germline V gene encodes CDR1 SGHVS and CDR2 FNYEAQ. For the CDR3, the DNA is TGTGCCAGCAGCTTAGGGGTGGCGAACTCCTACAATGAGCAGTTCTTC. It specifies CASSLGVANSYNEQFF.

The chain recombines TRBV5-1 with TRBJ2-3; 9 nucleotides align to TRBD1. The CDR3 has 13 residues. Germline V lookup: CDR1 SGHRS, CDR2 YFSETQ. The junction had 4 bases not matched to a gene; V was cut back by 6 bases and J by 5 bases. The CDR3 region is CASKGQGKDTQYF. CDR3 nucleotides: TGCGCCAGCAAGGGACAGGGAAAAGATACGCAGTATTTT. Drawing the rest from reference TRBV5-1 and TRBJ2-3, the complete variable domain is KAGVTQTPRYLIKTRGQQVTLSCSPISGHRSVSWYQQTPGQGLQFLFEYFSETQRNKGNFPGRFSGRQFSNSRSEMNVSTLELGDSALYLCASKGQGKDTQYFGPGTRLTVL.

This clonotype was seen once. A much larger clone sits a single nucleotide away, making a read error possible. The chain combines TRBV29-1 with TRBJ2-1; TRBD1 matches 8 bases. V lost 2 bases to trimming and J lost 8 bases; unmatched junction nucleotides: 8. CDR1 and CDR2 from the germline V gene are SQVTM and ANQGSEA. The CDR3 totals 14 residues. CDR3 region: CSVEHRTGNHEQFF. The CDR3 DNA sequence: TGCAGCGTTGAACACCGGACAGGGAACCATGAGCAGTTCTTC.

This clonotype has only a few counts. The CDR3 region has the DNA TGTGCCAGCAGTCCACAGGGGTTGACTGTTTACGAGCAGTACTTC. Translated, it gives CASSPQGLTVYEQYF. The rearrangement uses TRBV6-2 or TRBV6-3 and TRBJ2-7; 7 positions agree with TRBD1. The length of the CDR3 is 15 residues. Germline values: CDR1 MNHEY, CDR2 SVGEGT. V trimming: 5 bases; J trimming: 4 bases; junction bases outside the gene matches: 11.

V gene TRBV7-8 combines with J gene TRBJ2-2, with D possibly TRBD1 on 6 matching bases. Germline V gene data show CDR1 as SGHVS and CDR2 as FQNEAQ. Between the trimmed V and J ends, which lost 4 bases and 4 bases, there was a span of 25 bases. CDR3 length: 19 amino acids. CDR3 DNA sequence: TGTGCCAGCAGCTCTGACAGGTTCCTTGACCCTAAGCCCACCGGGGAGCTGTTTTTT. Protein sequence: CASSSDRFLDPKPTGELFF.

The J gene is TRBJ2-7, the V gene TRBV6-5; TRBD2 matches 7 bases. The CDR3 runs 15 residues. Trimming cost V 2 bases and J 0 bases; bases outside gene matches: 4. Per the germline V gene, CDR1 is MNHEY and CDR2 is SVGAGI. The CDR3 DNA is TGTGCCAGCAGTTACGGAGCGGGGACCTCCTACGAGCAGTACTTC. This encodes CASSYGAGTSYEQYF.

J is TRBJ2-3 and V is TRBV18; D gene unclear. This CDR3 spans 14 amino acids. The V end lost 3 bases, the J end lost 2 bases, and 9 bases lay between the germline ends. Germline CDR1 and CDR2: KGHSH and LQKENI. CDR3 bases: TGTGCCAGCTCACCGATAGACCTCACAGATACGCAGTATTTT. This gives the protein CASSPIDLTDTQYF.

The chain combines TRBV4-2 with TRBJ2-1; maybe TRBD2 (6 bases). The CDR3 is 18 residues long. The V gene's germline CDR1 is LGHNA and CDR2 YNFKEQ. Trimming pared 1 base from V and 4 bases from J, leaving 20 bases between. Written as DNA, the CDR3 is TGTGCCAGCAGCCAAGCGGGACTTAGGGCCGGACCTTACAATGAGCAGTTCTTC. As protein: CASSQAGLRAGPYNEQFF.

This clonotype came up many times. The V and J genes are TRBV7-2 and TRBJ2-5; the D is unclear. The CDR3 covers 13 residues. Germline CDR1 SGHTA, CDR2 FQGNSA. V lost 2 bases and J 1 base, leaving 5 bases between the germline ends. In nucleotides, the CDR3 is TGTGCCAGCAGCTTATGGCTCCAAGAGACCCAGTACTTC. Protein product: CASSLWLQETQYF.

V is TRBV2 and J is TRBJ2-7; TRBD2 matches at 13 bases. In germline, CDR1 is SNHLY, CDR2 FYNNEI. Trimming took 6 bases from V and 4 from J; bases not matched to a gene: 6. This CDR3 has 15 amino acids. As DNA, the CDR3 is TGTGCCAGCAGGGATCCGGGACTAGCGGGATACGAGCAGTACTTC. Protein: CASRDPGLAGYEQYF. Filled out from reference TRBV2 and TRBJ2-7, the complete variable domain reads EPEVTQTPSHQVTQMGQEVILRCVPISNHLYFYWYRQILGQKVEFLVSFYNNEISEKSEIFDDQFSVERPDGSNFTLKIRSTKLEDSAMYFCASRDPGLAGYEQYFGPGTRLTVT.

This clonotype was seen many times. The chain is built from TRBV19 and TRBJ2-1; D is perhaps TRBD1 or TRBD2 (7 bases each). V was trimmed by 5 bases and J by 9 bases, leaving 17 bases between them. The CDR3 contains 14 residues. Germline V lookup: CDR1 LNHDA, CDR2 SQIVND (reference sequence). The CDR3 here is CASSQGEGLGEQFF. The CDR3 nucleotides read TGTGCCAGTAGTCAGGGGGAGGGGTTAGGTGAGCAGTTCTTC.

This clonotype has just a few counts. V and J are TRBV14 and TRBJ2-1; D gene uncertain. The CDR3 runs to 14 residues. Trimming cost V 4 bases and J 8 bases, with 15 bases left between them. Per germline, CDR1 SGHDN and CDR2 FVKESK. DNA for the CDR3: TGTGCCAGCAGCCCGCAGACCCATGGCGATGAGCAGTTCTTC. This sequence encodes CASSPQTHGDEQFF.

V is TRBV9 and J is TRBJ1-1; 9 bases agree with TRBD1. V shed 0 bases, J shed 14 bases, and the junction held 11 bases outside the gene matches. CDR1 is SGDLS and CDR2 is YYNGEE in the germline V gene. The CDR3 has 14 amino acids. CDR3 coding DNA: TGTGCCAGCAGCGTAGGGGACAGGGTATTTGGGAAATTCTTT. It yields the protein CASSVGDRVFGKFF. The variable domain in full, completed from reference TRBV9 and TRBJ1-1, reads DSGVTQTPKHLITATGQRVTLRCSPRSGDLSVYWYQQSLDQGLQFLIQYYNGEERAKGNILERFSAQQFPDLHSELNLSSLELGDSALYFCASSVGDRVFGKFFGQGTRLTVV.

This clonotype was seen a few times. The rearrangement joins TRBV20-1 to TRBJ2-3; D is ambiguous. V gave up 3 bases and J gave up 6 bases, with 19 bases separating them. CDR3 length: 15 amino acids. Germline values: CDR1 DFQATT, CDR2 SNEGSKA (reference sequence). This CDR3 is CSARTLARMGDTQYF. The CDR3 DNA is TGCAGTGCTAGGACTTTGGCGAGAATGGGGGATACGCAGTATTTT.

This clonotype was observed at least ten times. The chain couples TRBV5-1 to TRBJ1-1; D may be TRBD1 (5 bases). Trimming took 7 bases from V and 1 from J, leaving 14 bases between them. CDR1 is SGHRS and CDR2 is YFSETQ in the germline V gene. The CDR3 is 14 amino acids. The CDR3 here is CASSPGGGNTEAFF. CDR3 coding DNA: TGCGCCAGCTCCCCGGGGGGGGGGAACACTGAAGCTTTCTTT.

The chain joins TRBV7-2 to TRBJ2-1; the match to TRBD2 covers 9 bases. This CDR3 contains 15 residues. V was clipped by 5 bases and J by 7 bases; unmatched bases: 9. Germline loops: CDR1 SGHTA, CDR2 FQGNSA. CDR3 sequence reads: CASSKGAGGRNEQFF. The CDR3 coding sequence is TGTGCCAGCAGCAAAGGGGCGGGGGGGCGAAATGAGCAGTTCTTC.

V gene TRBV20-1 combines with J gene TRBJ2-3, with D possibly matching TRBD1 (5 bases). V was shortened by 6 bases and J by 3 bases, with 19 bases between the two germline ends. This CDR3 has 15 residues. Per germline, CDR1 DFQATT and CDR2 SNEGSKA (reference sequence). The CDR3 is CSAPKQATRTDTQYF. The DNA for the CDR3 is TGCAGTGCCCCTAAACAGGCAACCAGGACAGATACGCAGTATTTT.